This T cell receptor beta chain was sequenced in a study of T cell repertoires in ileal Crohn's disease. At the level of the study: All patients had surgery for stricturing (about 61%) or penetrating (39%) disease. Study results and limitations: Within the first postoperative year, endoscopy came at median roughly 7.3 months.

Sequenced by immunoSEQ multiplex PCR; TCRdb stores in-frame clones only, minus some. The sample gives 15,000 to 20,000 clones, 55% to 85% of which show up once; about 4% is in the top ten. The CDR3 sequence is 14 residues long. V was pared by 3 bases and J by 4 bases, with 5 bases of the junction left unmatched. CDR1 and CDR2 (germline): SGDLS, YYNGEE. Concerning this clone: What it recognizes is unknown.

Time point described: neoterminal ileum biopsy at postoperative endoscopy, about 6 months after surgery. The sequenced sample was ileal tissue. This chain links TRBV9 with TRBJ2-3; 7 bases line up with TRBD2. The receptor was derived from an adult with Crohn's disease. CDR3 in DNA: TGTGCCAGCAGCGCTAAAGCGGGATCAGATACGCAGTATTTT. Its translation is CASSAKAGSDTQYF.